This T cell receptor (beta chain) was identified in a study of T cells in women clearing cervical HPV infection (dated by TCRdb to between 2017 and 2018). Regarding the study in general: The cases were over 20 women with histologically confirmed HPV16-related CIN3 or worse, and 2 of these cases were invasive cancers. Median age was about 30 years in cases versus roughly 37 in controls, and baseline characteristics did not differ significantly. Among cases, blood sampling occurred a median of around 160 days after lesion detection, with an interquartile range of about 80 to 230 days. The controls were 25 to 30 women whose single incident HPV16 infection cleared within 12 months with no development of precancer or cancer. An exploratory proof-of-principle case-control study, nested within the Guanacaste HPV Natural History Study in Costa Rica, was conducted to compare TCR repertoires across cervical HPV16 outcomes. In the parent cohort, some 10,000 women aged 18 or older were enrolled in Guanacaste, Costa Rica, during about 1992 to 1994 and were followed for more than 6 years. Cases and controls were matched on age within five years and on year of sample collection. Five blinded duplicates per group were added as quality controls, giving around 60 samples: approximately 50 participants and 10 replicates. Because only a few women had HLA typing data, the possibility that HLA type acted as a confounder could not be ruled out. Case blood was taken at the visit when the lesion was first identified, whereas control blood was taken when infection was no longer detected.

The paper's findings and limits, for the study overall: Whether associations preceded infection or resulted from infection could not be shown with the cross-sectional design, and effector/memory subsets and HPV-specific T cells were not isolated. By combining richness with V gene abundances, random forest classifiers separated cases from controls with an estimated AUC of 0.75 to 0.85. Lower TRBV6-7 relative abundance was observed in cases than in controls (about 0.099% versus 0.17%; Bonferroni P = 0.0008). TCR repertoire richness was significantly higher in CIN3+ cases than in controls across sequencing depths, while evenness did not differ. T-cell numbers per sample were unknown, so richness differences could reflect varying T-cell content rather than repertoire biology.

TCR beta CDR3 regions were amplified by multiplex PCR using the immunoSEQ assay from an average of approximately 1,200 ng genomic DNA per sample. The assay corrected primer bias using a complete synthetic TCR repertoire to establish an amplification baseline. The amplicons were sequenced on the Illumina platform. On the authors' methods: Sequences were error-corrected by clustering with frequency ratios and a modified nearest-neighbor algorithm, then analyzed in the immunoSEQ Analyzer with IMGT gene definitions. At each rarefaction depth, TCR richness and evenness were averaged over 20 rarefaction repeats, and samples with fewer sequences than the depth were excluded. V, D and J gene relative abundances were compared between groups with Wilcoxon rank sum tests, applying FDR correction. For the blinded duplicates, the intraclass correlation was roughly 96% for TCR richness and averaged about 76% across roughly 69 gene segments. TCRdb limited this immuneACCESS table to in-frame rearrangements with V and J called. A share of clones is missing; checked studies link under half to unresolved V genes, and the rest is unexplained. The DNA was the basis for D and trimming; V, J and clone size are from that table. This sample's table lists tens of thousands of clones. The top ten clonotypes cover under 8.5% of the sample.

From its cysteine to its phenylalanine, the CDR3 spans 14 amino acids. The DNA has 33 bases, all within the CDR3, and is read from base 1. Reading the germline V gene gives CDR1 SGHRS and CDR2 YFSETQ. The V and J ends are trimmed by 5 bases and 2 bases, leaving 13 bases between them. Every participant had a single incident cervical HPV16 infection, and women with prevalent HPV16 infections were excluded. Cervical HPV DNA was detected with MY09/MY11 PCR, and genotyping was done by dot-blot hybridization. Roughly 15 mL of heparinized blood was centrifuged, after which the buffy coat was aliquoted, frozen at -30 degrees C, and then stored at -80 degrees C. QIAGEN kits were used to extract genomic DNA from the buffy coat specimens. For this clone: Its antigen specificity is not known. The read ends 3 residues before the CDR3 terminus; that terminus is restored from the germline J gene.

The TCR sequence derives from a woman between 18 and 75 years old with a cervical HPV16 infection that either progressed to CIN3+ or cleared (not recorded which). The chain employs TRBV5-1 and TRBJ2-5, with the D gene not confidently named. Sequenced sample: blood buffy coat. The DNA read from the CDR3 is TGCGCCAGCAGGGGCCAACGTTCTCAAGAGACC. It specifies CASRGQRSQET. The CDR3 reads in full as CASRGQRSQETQYF.